The 24 T cell receptor beta chains below come from one sample, sequenced in a study of blood T cell repertoires in COVID-19. Sequencing was performed with immunoSEQ multiplex PCR; in TCRdb, only in-frame clones are kept and a portion is missing. The sample yields around 84,000 clones, roughly 89% seen once. Sequences were obtained from peripheral blood. These receptors were obtained from a middle-aged man with active COVID-19.

The chain joins TRBV6-5 to TRBJ2-7; 7 bases line up with TRBD1. J was trimmed by 2 bases and V by 6 bases; bases with no gene match: 7. This CDR3 is 14 amino acids long. The germline V gene encodes CDR1 MNHEY and CDR2 SVGAGI. This CDR3 reads CASSPPGQTYEQYF. As DNA, the CDR3 is TGTGCCAGCAGCCCACCGGGACAGACCTACGAGCAGTACTTC.

The rearrangement links TRBV28 to TRBJ1-2; a weak D match, TRBD1 (6 bases). The germline gives CDR1 MDHEN, CDR2 SYDVKM. The CDR3 extends over 14 amino acids. Trimming left V 4 bases short and J 4 bases short, with 13 bases between. CDR3 residues: CASSSPGRGYGYTF. CDR3 DNA: TGTGCCAGCAGTTCTCCCGGCAGGGGCTATGGCTACACCTTC.

This sequence joins TRBV5-4 and TRBJ2-3, with D possibly matching TRBD1 (5 bases). Germline lookup yields CDR1 SGHNT and CDR2 YYREEE (reference sequence). The V gene lost 0 bases and the J gene lost 4 bases, with 12 bases spanning the gap. CDR3 length equals 15 residues. The CDR3 spells CASSLVGAGPDTQYF. CDR3 in DNA: TGTGCCAGCAGCTTGGTTGGGGCAGGTCCAGATACGCAGTATTTT.

The V call is TRBV29-1, the J call TRBJ2-7; 7 bases agree with TRBD1. The CDR3 totals 15 residues. With 7 bases clipped from V and 2 bases from J, the junction kept 14 bases outside the gene matches. Germline lookup yields CDR1 SQVTM and CDR2 ANQGSEA. The CDR3 nucleotides read TGCAGCGCACTCCTGGCAGGGGGACCGACCTACGAGCAGTACTTC. This encodes CSALLAGGPTYEQYF.

V usage is TRBV6-2 or TRBV6-3 and J usage is TRBJ2-1, with 8 bases fitting TRBD2. This CDR3 region has 16 residues. V trimming: 2 bases; J trimming: 4 bases; junction bases outside the gene matches: 7. The germline V gene encodes CDR1 MNHEY and CDR2 SVGEGT. The CDR3 region is CASSYLTGGPYNEQFF. The CDR3 DNA reads as TGTGCCAGCAGTTACCTGACGGGGGGGCCTTACAATGAGCAGTTCTTC.

The chain uses TRBV24-1 and TRBJ2-1; D remains unclear. The CDR3 runs 14 residues. The V gene's germline CDR1 is KGHDR and CDR2 SFDVKD. V dropped 5 bases and J dropped 8 bases, with 15 bases sitting between them. In nucleotides, the CDR3 is TGTGCCACCAGTGCCCGCCTGGGCAGCCATGAGCAGTTCTTC. This codes for CATSARLGSHEQFF.

This chain uses TRBV2 with TRBJ2-7; 7 positions match TRBD1. V gave up 7 bases and J gave up 5 bases; unmatched junction bases: 8. The CDR3 has 13 residues. The germline V gene has CDR1 SNHLY and CDR2 FYNNEI. The CDR3 here is CASTPQGLHEQYF. The CDR3 DNA follows: TGTGCCAGCACCCCACAGGGGTTACACGAGCAGTACTTC.

The gene calls are TRBV29-1 and TRBJ2-5, with D possibly being TRBD2 (6 bases). In germline, CDR1 is SQVTM, CDR2 ANQGSEA. Trimming cost V 7 bases and J 1 base, with 13 bases left between them. The CDR3 sequence is 13 residues long. The CDR3 region has the DNA TGCAGCGCCGGGACTGCGTTCCAAGAGACCCAGTACTTC. Translation: CSAGTAFQETQYF.

The V gene is TRBV28, the J gene TRBJ2-2, with D possibly matching TRBD1 (5 bases). Germline assignment: CDR1 MDHEN and CDR2 SYDVKM. This CDR3 has 16 amino acids. With 7 bases removed from V and 0 bases from J, the gap between germline ends came to 15 bases. CDR3 nucleotide sequence: TGTGCCAGCACCCCGCCGACAGTCGCGAACACCGGGGAGCTGTTTTTT. It translates to CASTPPTVANTGELFF.

The chain has TRBV6-4 and TRBJ2-1, with D possibly TRBD1 on 5 matching bases. The CDR3 covers 13 residues. From germline, CDR1 is MRHNA and CDR2 SNTAGT. Trimming stripped 3 bases from V and 7 bases from J, with 10 bases between. The CDR3 coding sequence is TGTGCCAGCAGTGATAGGACACAAAATGAGCAGTTCTTC. As protein: CASSDRTQNEQFF.

The chain recombines TRBV5-8 with TRBJ2-1; tentatively, D is TRBD1 (5 bases). The germline V gene encodes CDR1 SGHTS and CDR2 YDEGEE. With 7 bases removed from V and 0 bases from J, the gap between germline ends came to 17 bases. This CDR3 is 16 amino acids long. In nucleotides, the CDR3 is TGTGCCAGCCCTCGTACACAGGAAAGCTCCTACAATGAGCAGTTCTTC. Encoded protein: CASPRTQESSYNEQFF.

This rearrangement joins TRBV2 to TRBJ2-1; possibly TRBD1 for D (5 bases). Germline loops: CDR1 SNHLY, CDR2 FYNNEI. The CDR3 has 14 residues. V lost 8 bases and J lost 8, with 19 bases in between. The DNA for the CDR3 is TGTGCCAGCTTCCCCGGGCAGGGTCGTCATGAGCAGTTCTTC. Protein: CASFPGQGRHEQFF.

The chain recombines TRBV28 with TRBJ1-4, with TRBD1 matching 8 bases. The CDR3 runs to 14 residues. V lost 2 bases and J lost 10; bases outside the gene matches: 6. Germline V gene lookup returns CDR1 MDHEN and CDR2 SYDVKM. CDR3: CASSLAGGLRKLFF. The CDR3 DNA reads as TGTGCCAGCAGTTTAGCAGGGGGCTTAAGAAAACTGTTTTTT.

The chain links TRBV19 to TRBJ2-5; TRBD2 agrees at 8 bases. V lost 5 bases and J lost 1; bases outside the gene matches: 3. Germline-derived CDR1 and CDR2 are LNHDA and SQIVND (reference sequence). CDR3 length: 14 residues. In DNA form, the CDR3 reads TGTGCCAGTAGTCGGGGGGGTCCCCAAGAGACCCAGTACTTC. Its translation: CASSRGGPQETQYF.

The chain links TRBV19 to TRBJ1-3; D gene ambiguous. Trimming removed 4 bases at V and 0 bases at J, with 10 bases between. The CDR3 has 15 amino acids. Germline assignment: CDR1 LNHDA and CDR2 SQIVND (reference sequence). The CDR3 DNA reads TGTGCCAGTAGTACCGTATTCCTCTCTGGAAACACCATATATTTT. Amino acid sequence: CASSTVFLSGNTIYF.

The chain links TRBV5-1 to TRBJ2-6; TRBD2 might be the D (6 bases). V shed 2 bases and J shed 0 bases, with 12 bases lying between them. Germline loops: CDR1 SGHRS, CDR2 YFSETQ. The CDR3 totals 17 residues. The CDR3 DNA follows: TGCGCCAGCAGCTTCGGGACTGGGGACTCTGGGGCCAACGTCCTGACTTTC. It yields the protein CASSFGTGDSGANVLTF.

The rearrangement uses TRBV28 and TRBJ1-6; 9 bases are shared with TRBD1. CDR3 length equals 15 residues. Germline-derived CDR1 and CDR2 are MDHEN and SYDVKM. V was clipped by 2 bases and J by 13 bases; unmatched bases: 9. CDR3 in amino acids: CASSLTGGLSFPLHF. The CDR3, as DNA: TGTGCCAGCAGTTTAACAGGGGGCCTATCTTTTCCCCTCCACTTT.

The chain uses TRBV7-2 and TRBJ2-1; the match to TRBD1 covers 9 bases. The CDR3 extends over 17 amino acids. V was clipped by 1 base and J by 6 bases; unmatched bases: 10. Germline V gives CDR1 SGHTA, CDR2 FQGNSA. CDR3 sequence (DNA): TGTGCCAGCAGCTTAGTGTGGTCGACAGGGGGGTCCAATGAGCAGTTCTTC. It yields the protein CASSLVWSTGGSNEQFF.

The chain uses TRBV6-2 or TRBV6-3 and TRBJ2-7; a possible D gene is TRBD2 (5 bases). V gave up 6 bases and J gave up 3 bases, with 9 bases separating them. There are 12 residues in the CDR3. Germline V gene sequence: CDR1 MNHEY, CDR2 SVGEGT. CDR3 loop: CASSLTSYEQYF. In nucleotides, the CDR3 is TGTGCCAGCAGCCTTACTAGCTACGAGCAGTACTTC.

This clone was counted once. J is TRBJ2-7 and V is TRBV9; 10 bases map to TRBD2. The CDR3 runs 15 residues. J lost 7 bases, V lost 2 bases, and 9 bases had no gene match. Per germline, CDR1 SGDLS and CDR2 YYNGEE. CDR3 loop: CASSVHLAGAGEQYF. The CDR3 region has the DNA TGTGCCAGCAGCGTCCATCTAGCGGGAGCGGGGGAGCAGTACTTC.

This clone was seen only once. This chain uses TRBV6-5 with TRBJ1-2; 8 bases fit TRBD1. Germline V gene lookup returns CDR1 MNHEY and CDR2 SVGAGI. The CDR3 is made up of 16 amino acids. Losses at the gene ends were 0 bases for V and 0 bases for J; bases not matched to a gene: 3. The CDR3 loop is CASSYSLGQANYGYTF. CDR3 sequence (DNA): TGTGCCAGCAGTTACTCCCTGGGACAGGCTAACTATGGCTACACCTTC.

V and J are TRBV7-2 and TRBJ2-1; D call uncertain. CDR1 SGHTA and CDR2 FQGNSA come from the germline V gene. Between the trimmed V and J ends, which lost 6 bases and 10 bases, there was a span of 13 bases. This CDR3 has 12 amino acids. The CDR3 sequence: CASSPVGGEQFF. The CDR3 nucleotides are TGTGCCAGCAGTCCCGTTGGCGGAGAGCAGTTCTTC.

The chain combines TRBV4-1 with TRBJ2-1; 9 positions agree with TRBD2. Germline V gene sequence: CDR1 MGHRA, CDR2 YSYEKL. The J segment lost 8 bases and the V segment lost 1 base, leaving 12 bases of the junction unmatched. The length of the CDR3 is 17 residues. CDR3 sequence reads: CASSQADAGGGAYEQFF. CDR3 DNA: TGCGCCAGCAGCCAAGCGGACGCGGGCGGGGGGGCTTATGAGCAGTTCTTC.

This sequence joins TRBV27 and TRBJ2-1; D possibly corresponds to TRBD1 (6 bases). The CDR3 sequence is 16 residues long. Trimming took off 5 bases at V and 2 bases at J, with 16 bases between the two ends. CDR1 MNHEY and CDR2 SMNVEV come from the germline V gene (reference sequence). The CDR3 nucleotides are TGTGCCAGCAGTCCACCCGACAGGCCTACCTACAATGAGCAGTTCTTC. Its protein is CASSPPDRPTYNEQFF.